This TCR beta chain came from a study of long-term antiretroviral therapy in people with HIV. V lost 2 bases and J lost 0, with 5 bases in between. The CDR3 contains 14 residues. Germline V lookup: CDR1 MNHEY, CDR2 SVGAGI. For this clone: What it binds is unknown.

The assay used was immunoSEQ (version v3.0), run at survey level. Method: immunoSEQ multiplex PCR; TCRdb's copy keeps in-frame clones and lacks some. The data hold tens of thousands of clones, with about 96% observed a single time. Every one of the donors gave at least one pre-ART PBMC sample and at least two post-ART PBMC samples. Treatment for every participant with HIV took place in the United States. Broader study findings: In the period from the mid-2000s to the late 2010s, blood was collected, possibly under older ART regimens. Compared with controls, HIV repertoires showed narrower CDR3 length ranges.

The specimen was unsorted PBMCs, collected 3.7 years after starting antiretroviral therapy. The clonotype comes from a woman in her fifties or sixties with HIV. This chain joins TRBV6-5 and TRBJ1-3; unclear D gene. CDR3 residues: CASSYTSSGNTIYF. The CDR3 nucleotides are TGTGCCAGCAGTTACACCAGCTCTGGAAACACCATATATTTT.